The 3 T cell receptor beta chains below all came from one sample that was sequenced in a study of cytomegalovirus exposure and HLA in healthy donors (dated by TCRdb to about 2017). To prepare the library, the immunoSEQ multiplex PCR assay was applied. The multiplex PCR relied on a mix of 60 forward primers for TCR Vbeta segments and 13 reverse primers for TCR Jbeta segments. As stored in TCRdb, this immuneACCESS dataset retains in-frame rearrangements with V and J assigned. A fraction of the clones does not appear; measured against another copy, unresolved V genes explain less than half of the discrepancy, and the remainder lacks a known reason. The sample includes tens of thousands of clones, with 60% to 75% observed a single time. The ten largest clones add up to about 14% of the sample. The material sequenced was PBMCs. These receptors all come from a male donor in good health and CMV-seropositive.

The V gene is TRBV6-1, the J gene TRBJ2-5, with D tentatively TRBD2 (6 bases). Germline values: CDR1 MNHNS, CDR2 SASEGT. This CDR3 is 14 amino acids long. V gave up 2 bases and J gave up 3 bases, with 10 bases separating them. The CDR3 bases are TGTGCCAGCAGTGAACAGGGACTGAAAGAGACCCAGTACTTC. Its translation: CASSEQGLKETQYF.

This clone was counted between two and nine times. One junction end disagrees with the germline gene, perhaps due to a read error. The chain uses TRBV7-9 and TRBJ2-1; 7 nucleotides line up with TRBD2. The CDR3 consists of 11 residues. Germline V gene sequence: CDR1 SEHNR, CDR2 FQNEAQ (reference sequence). CDR3 residues: CSSSTGGEQFF. The CDR3 nucleotides are TGTTCCAGCAGCACGGGGGGTGAGCAGTTCTTC.

The rearrangement joins TRBV4-1 to TRBJ2-1, with D possibly TRBD2 on 6 matching bases. The CDR3 length is 17 residues. The germline V gene has CDR1 MGHRA and CDR2 YSYEKL. Trimming pared 4 bases from V and 5 bases from J, leaving 21 bases between. The CDR3, as DNA: TGCGCCAGCAGCCCGTTGGAGTTCGGGAGTACCCACAATGAGCAGTTCTTC. This encodes CASSPLEFGSTHNEQFF.